Shown below are 28 T cell receptor beta chains from a single sample sequenced in a study of cytomegalovirus exposure and HLA in healthy donors. This PCR relied on a set of 60 Vbeta primers and 13 Jbeta primers. Sequenced by immunoSEQ multiplex PCR; TCRdb stores in-frame clones only, minus some. In the table there are about 120,000 clones, about 11% of which are singletons. The specimen was PBMCs. These receptors were taken from a woman aged 18-29 years in good health and CMV-seropositive.

In this sample, this clone turned up a few times. The CDR3 region is CASSELAYSTDTQYF. The DNA of the CDR3 is TGTGCCAGCAGTGAATTAGCGTATAGCACAGATACGCAGTATTTT. The chain links TRBV2 to TRBJ2-3, with D possibly TRBD2 on 5 matching bases. V was pared by 2 bases and J by 0 bases, with 9 bases between. CDR3 size: 15 residues. Germline CDR1 SNHLY, CDR2 FYNNEI.

This clone was observed a few times. V usage is TRBV5-1 and J usage is TRBJ1-1; TRBD1 is a possible D gene (5 bases). The CDR3 runs to 15 residues. Trimming pared 1 base from V and 11 bases from J, leaving 21 bases between. Germline V CDR1 and CDR2: SGHRS, YFSETQ. The CDR3 region is CASSLMAGTLEEAFF. The DNA of the CDR3 is TGCGCCAGCAGCTTGATGGCGGGGACCCTCGAAGAGGCTTTCTTT.

V usage is TRBV18 and J usage is TRBJ2-5; TRBD1 agrees at 8 bases. V shed 8 bases and J 1 base; nucleotides not matched to a gene: 15. Germline CDR1 reads KGHSH; CDR2 reads LQKENI. The length of the CDR3 is 17 residues. The CDR3 reads CASLPQQGGPTQETQYF. The DNA for the CDR3 is TGTGCCAGCCTTCCACAACAGGGGGGCCCCACCCAAGAGACCCAGTACTTC.

The chain joins TRBV27 to TRBJ2-1; D not certain. The V end was cut by 8 bases, the J end by 15 bases, with 23 bases between. This CDR3 contains 13 residues. CDR1 and CDR2 (germline): MNHEY, SMNVEV (reference sequence). CDR3 in amino acids: CASGNSGPLLSFF. Written as DNA, the CDR3 is TGTGCCAGCGGAAACAGTGGCCCCCTTTTATCGTTCTTC.

In this sample, this clone turned up a few times. The chain uses TRBV10-3 and TRBJ1-1; D is undetermined. This CDR3 has 14 amino acids. V lost 3 bases to trimming and J lost 0 bases, with 8 bases between them. Germline V gene sequence: CDR1 ENHRY, CDR2 SYGVKD. The CDR3 loop is CAISDPVVNTEAFF. In DNA, the CDR3 is TGTGCCATCAGTGATCCCGTAGTGAACACTGAAGCTTTCTTT.

The chain combines TRBV14 with TRBJ1-1, with D unresolved. The CDR3 runs to 12 residues. The V end lost 3 bases, the J end lost 11 bases, and 13 bases lay between the germline ends. CDR1 and CDR2 (germline): SGHDN, FVKESK. The CDR3: CASSHINGEAFF. CDR3 bases: TGTGCCAGCAGCCATATCAACGGGGAGGCTTTCTTT.

This clone was counted between two and nine times. The J gene is TRBJ2-1, the V gene TRBV28; D perhaps matches TRBD2 (6 bases). The length of the CDR3 is 14 residues. CDR1 and CDR2 from the germline V gene are MDHEN and SYDVKM. The V end was cut by 4 bases, the J end by 2 bases, with 9 bases between. This chain's CDR3 is CASSWSGAYNEQFF. The CDR3 coding sequence is TGTGCCAGCAGTTGGTCGGGGGCCTACAATGAGCAGTTCTTC.

Only a few counts were recorded for this clone. The chain joins TRBV30 to TRBJ1-1; maybe TRBD1 (5 bases). Trimming shortened V by 0 bases and J by 5 bases, and 13 bases separated the two germline ends. The CDR3 consists of 14 residues. Germline V gene data show CDR1 as GTSNPN and CDR2 as SVGIG (reference sequence). The CDR3 region has the DNA TGTGCCTGGAGTGTAGGCAGGGTGATGACTGAAGCTTTCTTT. Its protein product is CAWSVGRVMTEAFF.

This clone was detected only a few times. This chain joins TRBV28 and TRBJ2-7, with D possibly being TRBD2 (5 bases). There are 13 residues in the CDR3. Germline values: CDR1 MDHEN, CDR2 SYDVKM. The V gene lost 2 bases and the J gene lost 2 bases, with 7 bases spanning the gap. CDR3 nucleotides: TGTGCCAGCAGTTTAGAGGGTCCCTACGAGCAGTACTTC. It codes for CASSLEGPYEQYF.

This chain uses TRBV4-1 with TRBJ1-5; the D gene is possibly TRBD1 (5 bases). This CDR3 comprises 14 residues. Trimming cost V 0 bases and J 6 bases, with 9 bases left between them. CDR1 and CDR2 (germline): MGHRA, YSYEKL. CDR3 region: CASSQDRVRQPQHF. Written as DNA, the CDR3 is TGCGCCAGCAGCCAAGACAGGGTACGTCAGCCCCAGCATTTT.

This chain links TRBV6-5 with TRBJ2-1, with D uncertain. Per the germline V gene, CDR1 is MNHEY and CDR2 is SVGAGI. CDR3 size: 14 residues. V shed 4 bases and J shed 4 bases, with 11 bases lying between them. In DNA, the CDR3 is TGTGCCAGCAGTTCACTCGGCGGATACAATGAGCAGTTCTTC. This encodes CASSSLGGYNEQFF.

The J gene is TRBJ2-1, the V gene TRBV7-8; 7 nucleotides align to TRBD1. Unmatched junction bases numbered 9, after V lost 3 bases and J lost 7 bases. CDR1 is SGHVS, CDR2 FQNEAQ, per germline. The CDR3 runs to 15 residues. The CDR3: CASSLTGTLRNEQFF. Here the CDR3 DNA reads TGTGCCAGCAGCTTGACAGGGACCCTGAGGAATGAGCAGTTCTTC.

In the case of this clone: Other DNA sequences from this sample encode an identical CDR3 as well. This chain links TRBV4-1 with TRBJ2-3, with D perhaps TRBD2 (6 bases). Germline values: CDR1 MGHRA, CDR2 YSYEKL. This CDR3 contains 15 residues. V gave up 1 base and J gave up 3 bases, with 11 bases separating them. CDR3 DNA: TGCGCCAGCAGCCAAGGACTACGGGGGACAGATACGCAGTATTTT. Translation gives CASSQGLRGTDTQYF.

About this clone: Other DNA sequences in the sample encode the same CDR3. J is TRBJ1-1 and V is TRBV6-1, with TRBD1 as a possible D gene (5 bases). CDR1 is MNHNS, CDR2 SASEGT, per germline. The CDR3 runs to 12 residues. The ends were cut back, 4 bases at V and 5 bases at J, with 8 bases in the middle. The CDR3 bases are TGTGCCAGCAGTGCCGGGGGGACTGAAGCTTTCTTT. It is translated as CASSAGGTEAFF.

J is TRBJ1-1 and V is TRBV7-9, with a weak D call TRBD1 (5 bases). The ends were cut back, 3 bases at V and 6 bases at J, with 8 bases in the middle. The CDR3 is made up of 12 amino acids. In germline, CDR1 is SEHNR, CDR2 FQNEAQ (reference sequence). Here the CDR3 DNA reads TGTGCCAGCAGCTTTGGGGGGGCTGAAGCTTTCTTT. This translates into CASSFGGAEAFF.

In its sample, this clone is large (0.1 to 1%). The same CDR3 arises from other DNA sequences in this sample as well. The chain uses TRBV6-1 and TRBJ1-2; tentatively, D is TRBD1 (6 bases). The CDR3 has 15 amino acids. Germline-derived CDR1 and CDR2 are MNHNS and SASEGT. Trimming shortened V by 0 bases and J by 4 bases, and 12 bases separated the two germline ends. Here the CDR3 reads CASSEAFWGPYGYTF. The CDR3 DNA follows: TGTGCCAGCAGTGAAGCGTTTTGGGGGCCCTATGGCTACACCTTC.

This clone was recorded a few times. The chain carries TRBV27 and TRBJ2-1, with D tentatively TRBD2 (6 bases). CDR1 MNHEY and CDR2 SMNVEV come from the germline V gene (reference sequence). The germline V and J ends were trimmed by 5 bases and 3 bases, with 17 bases remaining between them. The CDR3 length is 16 residues. The CDR3 sequence is CASSLAPGVSYNEQFF. CDR3 bases: TGTGCCAGCAGTCTCGCACCGGGAGTTAGCTACAATGAGCAGTTCTTC.

There are a few counts of this clone. This chain links TRBV5-1 with TRBJ2-1; tentative D call: TRBD2 (5 bases). The CDR3 consists of 15 residues. Germline CDR1 is SGHRS and CDR2 is YFSETQ. The germline V and J ends were trimmed by 4 bases and 1 base, with 12 bases remaining between them. The CDR3 is CASSQLGLSYNEQFF. CDR3 nucleotide sequence: TGCGCCAGCAGCCAACTTGGACTGTCCTACAATGAGCAGTTCTTC.

V is TRBV28 and J is TRBJ2-1, with 10 bases aligning to TRBD1. CDR1 is MDHEN, CDR2 SYDVKM, per germline. The CDR3 runs 15 residues. The trim removed 7 bases at V and 10 bases at J, leaving 13 bases unmatched. CDR3 sequence (DNA): TGTGCCAGCACCTTTGGGACAGGGGCCTCAAGGGAGCAGTTCTTC. It translates to CASTFGTGASREQFF.

This chain uses TRBV30 with TRBJ1-1, with TRBD1 matching over 9 bases. Germline V gene lookup returns CDR1 GTSNPN and CDR2 SVGIG (reference sequence). The CDR3 length is 12 residues. V was clipped by 5 bases and J by 5 bases; unmatched bases: 3. The CDR3 loop is CAWGQGRTEAFF. DNA of the CDR3: TGTGCCTGGGGACAGGGGAGGACTGAAGCTTTCTTT.

The sample holds a few counts of this clone. The chain joins TRBV19 to TRBJ1-1; D is possibly TRBD1 (5 bases). The CDR3 spans 14 residues. Deletions cut 8 bases from V and 10 bases from J, with 23 bases between. Germline V gene sequence: CDR1 LNHDA, CDR2 SQIVND (reference sequence). CDR3 bases: TGTGCCAGTGCAACCCACACGATGGGTCAGGGAGCTTTCTTT. Residues: CASATHTMGQGAFF.

This chain joins TRBV5-1 and TRBJ2-3; D perhaps matches TRBD2 (5 bases). The germline V gene encodes CDR1 SGHRS and CDR2 YFSETQ. The V end was cut by 7 bases, the J end by 2 bases, with 11 bases between. This CDR3 is built from 13 residues. In DNA, the CDR3 is TGCGCCAGCGACTCGGGGAACACAGATACGCAGTATTTT. The encoded protein is CASDSGNTDTQYF.

This clone was seen more than once but under ten times. The chain carries TRBV13 and TRBJ1-1; TRBD1 agrees at 7 bases. V was pared by 3 bases and J by 1 base, with 8 bases of the junction left unmatched. The CDR3 is 16 residues long. Germline V lookup: CDR1 PRHDT, CDR2 FYEKMQ (reference sequence). CDR3 sequence reads: CASSFNRQGRNTEAFF. CDR3 coding DNA: TGTGCCAGCAGCTTCAATCGACAGGGAAGGAACACTGAAGCTTTCTTT. The variable domain in full, completed from reference TRBV13 and TRBJ1-1, reads AAGVIQSPRHLIKEKRETATLKCYPIPRHDTVYWYQQGPGQDPQFLISFYEKMQSDKGSIPDRFSAQQFSDYHSELNMSSLELGDSALYFCASSFNRQGRNTEAFFGQGTRLTVV.

V and J are TRBV6-5 and TRBJ1-1; D is uncertain. The CDR3 is 15 amino acids. Germline CDR1 and CDR2: MNHEY and SVGAGI. V was shortened by 5 bases and J by 1 base, with 14 bases between the two germline ends. CDR3 loop: CASSISGSGNTEAFF. The DNA of the CDR3 is TGTGCCAGCAGTATCTCGGGTTCGGGGAACACTGAAGCTTTCTTT.

The chain recombines TRBV19 with TRBJ1-5; 7 nucleotides line up with TRBD1. Unmatched junction bases numbered 8, after V lost 5 bases and J lost 4 bases. The V gene's germline CDR1 is LNHDA and CDR2 SQIVND (reference sequence). This CDR3 is 15 amino acids long. CDR3 coding DNA: TGTGCCAGTAGTCCGCTAGACAGGGAAAATCAGCCCCAGCATTTT. Its translation: CASSPLDRENQPQHF.

V gene TRBV11-2 combines with J gene TRBJ2-1, with 10 bases aligning to TRBD2. From germline, CDR1 is SGHAT and CDR2 FQNNGV. This CDR3 spans 15 amino acids. With V trimmed by 5 bases and J by 2 bases, 3 bases remained unmatched. In nucleotides, the CDR3 is TGTGCCAGCAGCCCTAGCGGGAGACCCTACAATGAGCAGTTCTTC. Translating it yields CASSPSGRPYNEQFF.

This clone came up a few times. The V call is TRBV6-1, the J call TRBJ2-1, with a weak D call TRBD2 (6 bases). The CDR3 has 16 amino acids. From germline, CDR1 is MNHNS and CDR2 SASEGT. V dropped 4 bases and J dropped 2 bases, with 15 bases sitting between them. For the CDR3, the DNA is TGTGCCAGCAGTGCCGACCGGGACTTACCCTACAATGAGCAGTTCTTC. Encoded protein: CASSADRDLPYNEQFF.

This clone has more than one count but fewer than ten. The chain employs TRBV5-4 and TRBJ2-5, with 8 bases identical to TRBD1. Germline V gene data show CDR1 as SGHNT and CDR2 as YYREEE (reference sequence). This CDR3 is built from 13 residues. The V and J ends lost 4 bases and 8 bases, in that order; junction bases with no gene match: 7. In nucleotides, the CDR3 is TGTGCCAGCAGCCCCGGACAGGGTCTTACCCAGTACTTC. It codes for CASSPGQGLTQYF. Full variable domain (remainder filled in from reference TRBV5-4 and TRBJ2-5): ETGVTQSPTHLIKTRGQQVTLRCSSQSGHNTVSWYQQALGQGPQFIFQYYREEENGRGNFPPRFSGLQFPNYSSELNVNALELDDSALYLCASSPGQGLTQYFGPGTRLLVL.